This T cell receptor beta chain was recorded in a study of blood T cell repertoires in COVID-19. The CDR3 spans 13 residues. Germline lookup yields CDR1 WSHSY and CDR2 SAAADI. J was trimmed by 2 bases and V by 3 bases; bases with no gene match: 1. Some clones are missing from TCRdb's copy, which holds only in-frame ones; the method was immunoSEQ multiplex PCR. The repertoire holds roughly 100,000 clones, with around nine tenths as singletons. Input material: peripheral blood. The receptor was derived from a woman between 45 and 65 years old in a cohort sampled during active COVID-19. The chain combines TRBV10-2 with TRBJ2-7, with 7 bases lining up with TRBD2. For the CDR3, the DNA is TGCGCCAGCAGTGAAGGGACTACCTACGAGCAGTACTTC. Its protein product is CASSEGTTYEQYF.